The 31 T cell receptor beta chains below all came from one sample that was sequenced in a study of neurological immune-mediated disorders. TCRdb passed the 5' RACE reads through MiXCR, listing each CDR3 protein once. The sample has more than 50,000 distinct CDR3 sequences; roughly 3.5% are singletons. Input material: PBMCs. The receptor source for this set is an older woman with multiple sclerosis.

This clonotype was seen many times. The chain links TRBV6-2 or TRBV6-3 to TRBJ1-2, with D perhaps matching TRBD1 (5 bases). The CDR3 consists of 14 residues. Germline CDR1 and CDR2: MNHEY and SVGEGT. V was trimmed by 2 bases and J by 2 bases, leaving 9 bases between them. CDR3 in amino acids: CASSYGTANYGYTF. As DNA, the CDR3 is TGTGCCAGCAGTTACGGGACCGCGAACTATGGCTACACCTTC.

In its sample, this clonotype was seen many times. V usage is TRBV20-1 and J usage is TRBJ2-1; TRBD2 is a possible D gene (6 bases). The V end lost 7 bases, the J end lost 3 bases, and 13 bases lay between the germline ends. Looked up from germline, CDR1 is DFQATT and CDR2 is SNEGSKA (reference sequence). This CDR3 comprises 13 residues. The CDR3: CSGWGGNYNEQFF. The CDR3 coding sequence is TGCAGTGGGTGGGGCGGGAACTACAATGAGCAGTTCTTC.

This clonotype showed up many times. J is TRBJ2-7 and V is TRBV10-3, with D maybe TRBD2 (5 bases). The germline CDR1 and CDR2 sequences are ENHRY and SYGVKD. V lost 8 bases and J lost 2, with 10 bases in between. The CDR3 has 12 amino acids. In nucleotides, the CDR3 is TGTGCCATCTCCGAGGGAGCCTACGAGCAGTACTTC. It translates to CAISEGAYEQYF.

This clonotype has a count of ten or more. The genes are TRBV4-1 and TRBJ1-2, with D perhaps matching TRBD1 (5 bases). Per the germline V gene, CDR1 is MGHRA and CDR2 is YSYEKL. The CDR3 covers 13 residues. Trimming removed 1 base from V and 7 bases from J, with 10 bases in between. Here the CDR3 DNA reads TGCGCCAGCAGCCAAGCGGAGGGGCCTGGCTACACCTTC. It specifies CASSQAEGPGYTF.

Many counts were recorded for this clonotype. The V call is TRBV5-1, the J call TRBJ2-1, with D perhaps TRBD1 (6 bases). Trimming left V 2 bases short and J 3 bases short, with 15 bases between. Germline lookup yields CDR1 SGHRS and CDR2 YFSETQ. The CDR3 contains 16 residues. The CDR3 DNA is TGCGCCAGCAGCTTAAACCGGGACACCTTCTACAATGAGCAGTTCTTC. Amino acids: CASSLNRDTFYNEQFF.

This clonotype was observed at least ten times. The chain joins TRBV29-1 to TRBJ2-7, with a tentative D call TRBD2 (7 bases). Germline-derived CDR1 and CDR2 are SQVTM and ANQGSEA. The ends were cut back, 3 bases at V and 6 bases at J, with 12 bases in the middle. The CDR3 has 12 residues. The CDR3 region has the DNA TGCAGCGTTGAGGGGGGGGGCGGCGAGCAGTACTTC. This translates into CSVEGGGGEQYF.

This clonotype has ten or more counts. J is TRBJ1-3 and V is TRBV9; no firm D call. CDR3 length: 15 residues. CDR1 is SGDLS and CDR2 is YYNGEE in the germline V gene. Trimming pared 0 bases from V and 1 base from J, leaving 8 bases between. The CDR3 sequence is CASSVEGTSGNTIYF. The CDR3 DNA reads as TGTGCCAGCAGCGTAGAGGGCACGTCTGGAAACACCATATATTTT.

This clonotype was counted at least ten times. The chain links TRBV5-1 to TRBJ1-2, with D tentatively TRBD1 (5 bases). V lost 0 bases, J lost 0 bases, and 9 bases lay in between. The CDR3 is 15 residues long. In germline, CDR1 is SGHRS, CDR2 YFSETQ. CDR3 in amino acids: CASSLEARANYGYTF. CDR3 nucleotides: TGCGCCAGCAGCTTGGAGGCCAGGGCTAACTATGGCTACACCTTC.

In this sample, this clonotype turned up many times. The chain uses TRBV9 and TRBJ2-7; 10 nucleotides align to TRBD1. Trimming took 2 bases from V and 4 from J; bases not matched to a gene: 9. The CDR3 runs to 16 residues. CDR1 SGDLS and CDR2 YYNGEE come from the germline V gene. The CDR3 DNA sequence: TGTGCCAGCAGCGTGAGGGGGGGGACAGGGGAATACGAGCAGTACTTC. Translated, it gives CASSVRGGTGEYEQYF.

This clonotype occurred many times. The V and J genes are TRBV9 and TRBJ1-6; no definite D call. CDR1 is SGDLS and CDR2 is YYNGEE in the germline V gene. The length of the CDR3 is 15 residues. Trimming removed 2 bases from V and 10 bases from J, with 16 bases in between. The CDR3 protein is CASSVGPNPDSPLHF. The CDR3, as DNA: TGTGCCAGCAGCGTCGGACCGAATCCTGACTCACCCCTCCACTTT. Complete variable domain (other parts from reference TRBV9 and TRBJ1-6): DSGVTQTPKHLITATGQRVTLRCSPRSGDLSVYWYQQSLDQGLQFLIQYYNGEERAKGNILERFSAQQFPDLHSELNLSSLELGDSALYFCASSVGPNPDSPLHFGNGTRLTVT.

This clonotype was seen at least ten times. This chain uses TRBV6-1 with TRBJ1-2, with D unresolved. CDR3 length equals 12 residues. Per germline, CDR1 MNHNS and CDR2 SASEGT. Between the trimmed V and J ends, which lost 4 bases and 7 bases, there was a span of 10 bases. The CDR3 DNA reads TGTGCCAGCAGTGTCGGAGCAGGTGGCTACACCTTC. Amino acids: CASSVGAGGYTF.

At least ten counts were recorded for this clonotype. V usage is TRBV5-1 and J usage is TRBJ1-5; a weak D match, TRBD1 (5 bases). The germline CDR1 and CDR2 sequences are SGHRS and YFSETQ. With 4 bases removed from V and 11 bases from J, the gap between germline ends came to 16 bases. The CDR3 contains 13 residues. The CDR3 protein is CASSQEGDGTQHF. In DNA, the CDR3 is TGCGCCAGCAGCCAGGAAGGGGATGGGACCCAGCATTTT.

For the CDR3, the DNA is TGCAGTGCTAGTCTGGGGAGAACCCAGCATTTT. Amino acid sequence: CSASLGRTQHF. The chain has TRBV20-1 and TRBJ1-5; D is unclear. Trimming pared 3 bases from V and 11 bases from J, leaving 11 bases between. The CDR3 covers 11 residues. The germline gives CDR1 DFQATT, CDR2 SNEGSKA (reference sequence).

This clonotype was recorded at least ten times. The chain employs TRBV20-1 and TRBJ1-5, with D tentatively TRBD1 (6 bases). There are 14 residues in the CDR3. Germline CDR1 is DFQATT and CDR2 is SNEGSKA (reference sequence). V gave up 0 bases and J gave up 7 bases, with 13 bases separating them. CDR3: CSARDFKGGQPQHF. As DNA, the CDR3 is TGCAGTGCTAGAGATTTCAAGGGGGGACAGCCCCAGCATTTT.

This clonotype was seen at least ten times. This rearrangement joins TRBV12-3 or TRBV12-4 to TRBJ1-5; D unresolved. The CDR3 is made up of 13 amino acids. V dropped 3 bases and J dropped 2 bases, with 5 bases sitting between them. CDR3 loop: CASSFVGNQPQHF. In DNA, the CDR3 is TGTGCCAGCAGTTTTGTAGGCAATCAGCCCCAGCATTTT.

This clonotype was seen ten or more times. The chain carries TRBV27 and TRBJ1-2; D is uncertain. This CDR3 region has 14 residues. Per the germline V gene, CDR1 is MNHEY and CDR2 is SMNVEV (reference sequence). Trimming pared 4 bases from V and 6 bases from J, leaving 15 bases between. In DNA, the CDR3 is TGTGCCAGCAGTTCTGGACGGGCAACGGATGGCTACACCTTC. This gives the protein CASSSGRATDGYTF.

This clonotype was recorded at least ten times. V is TRBV24-1 and J is TRBJ1-5, with TRBD1 matching over 9 bases. The V gene end was trimmed by 4 bases and the J gene end by 4 bases; junction bases not matched to a gene: 1. This CDR3 region has 14 residues. Per germline, CDR1 KGHDR and CDR2 SFDVKD. CDR3 coding DNA: TGTGCCACCAGTGACGGGACAGGGAATCAGCCCCAGCATTTT. Its translation is CATSDGTGNQPQHF.

In its sample, this clonotype was seen many times. The CDR3 loop is CASSYEDEGAGYGYTF. CDR3 in DNA: TGTGCCAGCAGCTACGAGGATGAAGGGGCGGGCTATGGCTACACCTTC. The chain joins TRBV7-2 to TRBJ1-2; possibly TRBD1 for D (5 bases). CDR1 SGHTA and CDR2 FQGNSA come from the germline V gene. V lost 4 bases and J 4 bases, leaving 19 bases between the germline ends. This CDR3 spans 16 amino acids.

This clonotype was picked up many times. This chain connects TRBV19 to TRBJ2-2, with 7 bases lining up with TRBD1. This CDR3 region has 16 residues. V gave up 6 bases and J gave up 2 bases; unmatched junction bases: 9. CDR1 is LNHDA, CDR2 SQIVND, per germline (reference sequence). CDR3 nucleotides: TGTGCCAGTAGGGACAACAGGGGCCGTAACACCGGGGAGCTGTTTTTT. Its translation: CASRDNRGRNTGELFF.

Many counts were recorded for this clonotype. The chain recombines TRBV3-1 with TRBJ2-5; maybe TRBD1 (6 bases). The germline gives CDR1 LGHDT, CDR2 YNNKEL (reference sequence). The CDR3 runs 12 residues. V shed 6 bases and J shed 5 bases, with 10 bases lying between them. The CDR3 sequence: CASRQGIETQYF. CDR3 sequence (DNA): TGTGCCAGCAGACAGGGAATTGAGACCCAGTACTTC.

In its sample, this clonotype was seen many times. The chain carries TRBV2 and TRBJ1-5; D is ambiguous. The V gene's germline CDR1 is SNHLY and CDR2 FYNNEI. CDR3 length equals 14 residues. V was trimmed by 2 bases and J by 0 bases, leaving 5 bases between them. CDR3 residues: CASSESRSNQPQHF. The DNA for the CDR3 is TGTGCCAGCAGTGAAAGCCGTAGCAATCAGCCCCAGCATTTT.

At least ten counts were recorded for this clonotype. The chain links TRBV7-2 to TRBJ1-2; D perhaps matches TRBD1 (6 bases). From germline, CDR1 is SGHTA and CDR2 FQGNSA. V lost 0 bases to trimming and J lost 5 bases, with 10 bases between them. The CDR3 consists of 14 residues. CDR3 region: CASSLARTVYGYTF. The CDR3 bases are TGTGCCAGCAGCTTAGCGAGGACAGTTTATGGCTACACCTTC.

This clonotype was detected many times. The chain links TRBV7-9 to TRBJ1-1; D is unresolved. V was trimmed by 1 base and J by 2 bases, leaving 8 bases between them. Germline V gene lookup returns CDR1 SEHNR and CDR2 FQNEAQ (reference sequence). The CDR3 sequence is 14 residues long. This CDR3 reads CASSLGAQNTEAFF. The CDR3 DNA reads as TGTGCCAGCAGCTTAGGGGCCCAAAACACTGAAGCTTTCTTT.

At least ten counts were recorded for this clonotype. The chain couples TRBV5-1 to TRBJ2-5; D is undetermined. V was trimmed by 0 bases and J by 1 base, leaving 10 bases between them. This CDR3 has 15 residues. CDR1 and CDR2 from the germline V gene are SGHRS and YFSETQ. CDR3 in amino acids: CASSLGVVPQETQYF. DNA of the CDR3: TGCGCCAGCAGCTTGGGGGTAGTCCCCCAAGAGACCCAGTACTTC.

This clonotype has at least ten counts. CDR3 sequence (DNA): TGTGCCAGCAGCTCCAACGTCGGGAACACTGAAGCTTTCTTT. It yields the protein CASSSNVGNTEAFF. The V and J genes are TRBV9 and TRBJ1-1; no definite D call. Germline V CDR1 and CDR2: SGDLS, YYNGEE. The CDR3 sequence is 14 residues long. Trimming took off 4 bases at V and 1 base at J, with 11 bases between the two ends.

The sample holds many counts of this clonotype. The genes are TRBV29-1 and TRBJ2-3; 8 bases are shared with TRBD1. The CDR3 runs to 14 residues. Germline values: CDR1 SQVTM, CDR2 ANQGSEA. V was clipped by 3 bases and J by 2 bases; unmatched bases: 4. Here the CDR3 DNA reads TGCAGCGTTGAGACAGGGGACTTCACAGATACGCAGTATTTT. Amino acid sequence: CSVETGDFTDTQYF.

This clonotype was seen a few times. The chain links TRBV9 to TRBJ2-1; TRBD2 aligns across 7 bases. Germline loops: CDR1 SGDLS, CDR2 YYNGEE. The ends lost 4 bases at V and 3 bases at J; junction bases unmatched: 7. The CDR3 consists of 15 residues. CDR3 sequence (DNA): TGTGCCAGCAGCCCACGGGAGGACTACTACAATGAGCAGTTCTTC. This encodes CASSPREDYYNEQFF.

This clonotype was detected many times. V gene TRBV3-1 combines with J gene TRBJ2-2; 10 bases align to TRBD2. The CDR3 runs 18 residues. Trimming took 6 bases from V and 0 from J; bases not matched to a gene: 10. From germline, CDR1 is LGHDT and CDR2 YNNKEL (reference sequence). CDR3 residues: CASRRKITSGANTGELFF. CDR3 bases: TGTGCCAGCAGGCGGAAAATTACTAGCGGGGCGAACACCGGGGAGCTGTTTTTT.

The table lists this clonotype with many counts. The chain combines TRBV4-1 with TRBJ1-5, with 7 bases lining up with TRBD1. The CDR3 runs 15 residues. V dropped 2 bases and J dropped 4; count of bases not matched to a gene: 5. Germline-derived CDR1 and CDR2 are MGHRA and YSYEKL. CDR3 sequence: CASSQFLGQNQPQHF. CDR3 sequence (DNA): TGCGCCAGCAGCCAATTCCTGGGACAGAATCAGCCCCAGCATTTT.

The rearrangement joins TRBV28 to TRBJ2-7; D gene ambiguous. There are 14 residues in the CDR3. Germline values: CDR1 MDHEN, CDR2 SYDVKM. Trimming shortened V by 1 base and J by 4 bases, and 11 bases separated the two germline ends. CDR3 amino acids: CASSLLVGSYEQYF. In DNA, the CDR3 is TGTGCCAGCAGTTTATTGGTCGGTTCATACGAGCAGTACTTC. Combining the CDR3 with reference TRBV28 and TRBJ2-7 gives the whole variable domain DVKVTQSSRYLVKRTGEKVFLECVQDMDHENMFWYRQDPGLGLRLIYFSYDVKMKEKGDIPEGYSVSREKKERFSLILESASTNQTSMYLCASSLLVGSYEQYFGPGTRLTVT.

This clonotype was detected many times. The V and J genes are TRBV7-2 and TRBJ2-2, with TRBD1 matching over 7 bases. The germline V gene has CDR1 SGHTA and CDR2 FQGNSA. J gave up 2 bases and V 2 bases, and 5 bases lay outside the gene matches. The CDR3 loop spans 16 amino acids. CDR3 nucleotide sequence: TGTGCCAGCAGCTTACGAGGGGGCTATAACACCGGGGAGCTGTTTTTT. This sequence encodes CASSLRGGYNTGELFF.